The clone carrying this T cell receptor beta chain was recorded once. The germline CDR1 and CDR2 sequences are MNHEY and SVGEGT. Trimming removed 6 bases from V and 0 bases from J, with 12 bases in between. The CDR3 has 15 residues. Flow cytometry had shown expanded CD8+CD57+ cells in the patients chosen for sequencing. Patient blood was sampled before any therapy had been received. CDR3 and TCR beta VDJ profiling relied on genomic DNA as the template. Each CDR3 protein is one row after TCRdb ran MiXCR on the reads. Altogether roughly 500,000 distinct CDR3 sequences are present, roughly 34% being singletons, with the ten largest covering less than 1%. This sample is drawn from a study of CD8+CD57+ T cells in acquired aplastic anemia. Study as a whole: The study obtained an average of roughly 3 ug of DNA from sorted CD4+ and CD8+ cells.

The chain couples TRBV6-2 or TRBV6-3 to TRBJ1-5, with D uncertain. The clonotype originates from a human donor with aplastic anemia. The sample consisted of sorted CD4+, CD8+, or CD8+CD57+ T cells (not recorded which) from PBMCs. The CDR3 sequence: CASRTTFYSNQPQHF. The DNA of the CDR3 is TGTGCCAGCAGGACGACATTTTATAGCAATCAGCCCCAGCATTTT.